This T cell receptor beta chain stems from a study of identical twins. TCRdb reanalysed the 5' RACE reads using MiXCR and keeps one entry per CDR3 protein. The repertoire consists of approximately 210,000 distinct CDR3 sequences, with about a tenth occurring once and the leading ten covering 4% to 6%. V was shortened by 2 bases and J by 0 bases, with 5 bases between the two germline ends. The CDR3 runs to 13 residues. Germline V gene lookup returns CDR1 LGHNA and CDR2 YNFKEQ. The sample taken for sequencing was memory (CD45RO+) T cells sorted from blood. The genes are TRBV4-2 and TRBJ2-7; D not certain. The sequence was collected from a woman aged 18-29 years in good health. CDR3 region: CASSQISSYEQYF. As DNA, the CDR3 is TGTGCCAGCAGCCAAATAAGCTCCTACGAGCAGTACTTC.